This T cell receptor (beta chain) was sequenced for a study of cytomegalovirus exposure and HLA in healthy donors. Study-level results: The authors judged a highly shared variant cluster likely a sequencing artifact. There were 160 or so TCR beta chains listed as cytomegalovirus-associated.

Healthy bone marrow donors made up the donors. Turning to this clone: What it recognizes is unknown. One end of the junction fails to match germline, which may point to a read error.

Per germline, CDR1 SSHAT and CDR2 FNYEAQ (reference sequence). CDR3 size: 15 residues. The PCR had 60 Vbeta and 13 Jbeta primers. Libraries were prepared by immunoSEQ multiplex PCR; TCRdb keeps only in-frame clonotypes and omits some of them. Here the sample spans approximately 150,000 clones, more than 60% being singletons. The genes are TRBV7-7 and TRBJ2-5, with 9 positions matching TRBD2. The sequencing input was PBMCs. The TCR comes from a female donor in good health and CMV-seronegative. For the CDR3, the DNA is TGTGCTAGCAGCTTAGATGCGGGAGGGGAAGAGACCCAGTACTTC. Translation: CASSLDAGGEETQYF.